This T cell receptor (beta chain) was identified during a study of OX40 agonist ivuxolimab in advanced cancers. For the study at large: Cancers in dose escalation were hepatocellular, melanoma, renal cell and head and neck.

This clone was seen many times. The CDR3 is made up of 15 amino acids. Germline-derived CDR1 and CDR2 are LNHDA and SQIVND (reference sequence). V lost 5 bases and J 13 bases, leaving 23 bases between the germline ends. The protocol was immunoSEQ multiplex PCR, while the TCRdb copy is restricted to in-frame clones and leaves out a portion. The profile covers about 68,000 clones, with over 75% appearing a single time and roughly 0.98% taken by the ten largest. Sequencing was performed on CD4+ or CD8+ T cells sorted from blood, taken in a trial of the OX40 agonist ivuxolimab. This chain uses TRBV19 with TRBJ1-4; D unresolved. The origin of this receptor is an adult with an advanced solid tumor such as melanoma, head and neck, liver or kidney cancer. The CDR3 loop reads CASSLAEESPLGLFF. CDR3 DNA: TGTGCCAGTAGTCTCGCCGAGGAGTCCCCTCTTGGACTGTTTTTT. Variable domain in full (rest from reference TRBV19 and TRBJ1-4): DGGITQSPKYLFRKEGQNVTLSCEQNLNHDAMYWYRQDPGQGLRLIYYSQIVNDFQKGDIAEGYSVSREKKESFPLTVTSAQKNPTAFYLCASSLAEESPLGLFFGSGTQLSVL.